This T cell receptor (beta chain) was recovered during a study of metastatic and nonmetastatic thyroid tumors. Study-wide background: Comparative analysis of repertoires was undertaken across blood and tumor or nodule tissue obtained from malignant and benign thyroid patients.

Ahead of thyroid surgery, no patient had received treatment of any kind. TCRdb re-called the PCR reads through MiXCR. The sample has some 30,000 clones, roughly 29% seen once. As to this clone: What it binds is unknown.

CDR1 and CDR2 (germline): SGHRS, YFSETQ. The CDR3 extends over 14 amino acids. V was clipped by 2 bases and J by 8 bases; unmatched bases: 2. General study results and limits: Benign nodules were reported to have significantly lower TCR beta diversity than malignant thyroid tumors, in blood and tumor.

The sequenced sample was blood. This receptor was taken from a female donor with papillary thyroid cancer or a benign thyroid nodule (not recorded which). Some clones in this sample may be carry-over from other donors' samples. The rearrangement links TRBV5-1 to TRBJ1-6, with 9 bases lining up with TRBD1. The DNA for the CDR3 is TGCGCCAGCAGCTTACAGGGGGCTGATTCACCCCTCCACTTT. It translates to CASSLQGADSPLHF.